This TCR beta chain was recovered during a study of shared clonotypes between healthy human individuals. Germline V CDR1 and CDR2: SQVTM, ANQGSEA. The CDR3 covers 12 residues. Trimming removed 6 bases from V and 5 bases from J; junction bases left unmatched: 7. Over several immunoSEQ plates, each subset's genomic DNA was distributed in even portions. Profiled with immunoSEQ multiplex PCR; TCRdb holds only in-frame clones, not every one. The table lists about 460,000 clones, around 77% of them singletons, with more than 10% in the top ten. This rearrangement joins TRBV29-1 to TRBJ2-7, with 7 bases lining up with TRBD2. The sequencing sample was made of PBMCs. The origin of this receptor is a woman aged 40 to 50 in good health. Some clones in this sample may be carry-over from other donors' samples. The CDR3 protein is CSVGEGPNEQYF. The CDR3 DNA follows: TGCAGCGTGGGGGAGGGCCCCAACGAGCAGTACTTC.